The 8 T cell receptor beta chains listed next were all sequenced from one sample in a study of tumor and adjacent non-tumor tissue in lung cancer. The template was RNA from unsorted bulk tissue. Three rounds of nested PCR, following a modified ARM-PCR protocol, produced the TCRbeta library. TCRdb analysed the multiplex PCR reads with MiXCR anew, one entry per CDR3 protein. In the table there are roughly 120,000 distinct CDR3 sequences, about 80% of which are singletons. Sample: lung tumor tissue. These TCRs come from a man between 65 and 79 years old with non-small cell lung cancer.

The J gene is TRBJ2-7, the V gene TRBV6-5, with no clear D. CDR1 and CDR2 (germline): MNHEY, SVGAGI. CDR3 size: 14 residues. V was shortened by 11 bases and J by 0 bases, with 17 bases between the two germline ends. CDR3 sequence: CACTPLEASYEQYF. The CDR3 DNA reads TGTGCCTGCACCCCCTTAGAGGCCTCCTACGAGCAGTACTTC.

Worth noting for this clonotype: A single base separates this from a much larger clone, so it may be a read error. The CDR3 sequence: CSSSWGLAVVNEQFF. CDR3 DNA: TGTTCCAGCAGTTGGGGACTAGCGGTTGTAAATGAGCAGTTCTTC. This chain connects TRBV28 to TRBJ2-1; the match to TRBD2 covers 11 bases. This CDR3 spans 15 amino acids. CDR1 MDHEN and CDR2 SYDVKM come from the germline V gene.

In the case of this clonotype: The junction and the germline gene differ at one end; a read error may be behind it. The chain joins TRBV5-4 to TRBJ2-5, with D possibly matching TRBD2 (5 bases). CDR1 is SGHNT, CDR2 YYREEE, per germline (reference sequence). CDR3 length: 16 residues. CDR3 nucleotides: TGTGCCAGCAGCTTGGGTAGCTGGGGTGTGTGGGAGACCCACTACTTC. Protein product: CASSLGSWGVWETHYF.

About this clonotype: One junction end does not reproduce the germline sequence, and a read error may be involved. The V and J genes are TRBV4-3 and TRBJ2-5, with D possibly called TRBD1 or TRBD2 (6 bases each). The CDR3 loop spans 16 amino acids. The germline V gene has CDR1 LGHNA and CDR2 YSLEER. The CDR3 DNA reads TGCGCCAGCAGCGAAGCCGGAGGGGTGGGACAAGATACCCTGTACTTC. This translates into CASSEAGGVGQDTLYF.

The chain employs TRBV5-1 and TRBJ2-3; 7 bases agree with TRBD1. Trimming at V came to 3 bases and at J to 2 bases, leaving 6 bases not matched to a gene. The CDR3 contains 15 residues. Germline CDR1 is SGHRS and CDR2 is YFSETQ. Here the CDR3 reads CASSWTGKFTDTQYF. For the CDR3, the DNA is TGCGCCAGCAGCTGGACAGGCAAATTCACAGATACGCAGTATTTT.

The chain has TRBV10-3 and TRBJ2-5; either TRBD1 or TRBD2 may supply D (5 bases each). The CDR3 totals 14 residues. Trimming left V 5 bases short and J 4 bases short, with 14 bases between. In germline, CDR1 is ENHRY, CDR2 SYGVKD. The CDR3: CAISLGRILETQYF. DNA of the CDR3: TGTGCCATCAGTCTGGGACGTATTCTAGAGACCCAGTACTTC.

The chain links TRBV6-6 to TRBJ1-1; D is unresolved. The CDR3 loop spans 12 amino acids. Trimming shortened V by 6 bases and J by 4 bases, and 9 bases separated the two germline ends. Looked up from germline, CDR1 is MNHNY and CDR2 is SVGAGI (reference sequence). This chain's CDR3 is CASRLPSTEAFF. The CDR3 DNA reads TGTGCCAGCAGGCTACCCAGCACTGAAGCTTTCTTT.

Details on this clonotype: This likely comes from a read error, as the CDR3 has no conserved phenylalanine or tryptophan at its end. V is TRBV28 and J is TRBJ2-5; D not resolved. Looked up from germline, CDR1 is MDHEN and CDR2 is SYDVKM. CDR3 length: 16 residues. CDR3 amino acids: CASSFNVYRAAEAQYV. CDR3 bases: TGTGCCAGCAGTTTTAATGTCTACCGTGCCGCAGAGGCCCAGTACGTC.